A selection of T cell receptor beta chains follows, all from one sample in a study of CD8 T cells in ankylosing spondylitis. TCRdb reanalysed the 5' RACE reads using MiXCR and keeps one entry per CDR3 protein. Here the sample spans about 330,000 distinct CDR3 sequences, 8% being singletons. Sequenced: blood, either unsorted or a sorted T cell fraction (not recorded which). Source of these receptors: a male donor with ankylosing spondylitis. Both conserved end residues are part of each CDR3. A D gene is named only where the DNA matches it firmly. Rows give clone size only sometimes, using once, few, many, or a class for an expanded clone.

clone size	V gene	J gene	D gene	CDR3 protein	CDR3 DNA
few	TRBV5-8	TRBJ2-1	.	CASSLVTGGYNEQFF	TGTGCCAGCAGCTTGGTGACAGGTGGTTACAATGAGCAGTTCTTC
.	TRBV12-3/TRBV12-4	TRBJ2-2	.	CASRIPGEGGFGELFF	TGTGCCAGCAGAATACCGGGGGAAGGGGGGTTCGGGGAGCTGTTTTTT
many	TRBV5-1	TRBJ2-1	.	CASSLMLARNEQFF	TGCGCCAGCAGCTTGATGCTAGCGCGGAATGAGCAGTTCTTC
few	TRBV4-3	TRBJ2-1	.	CASSQSAVNEQFF	TGCGCCAGCAGCCAATCAGCGGTCAATGAGCAGTTCTTC
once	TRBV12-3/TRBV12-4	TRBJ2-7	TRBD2	CASRRREGSYEQYF	TGTGCCAGCAGGCGTAGGGAGGGCTCCTACGAGCAGTACTTC
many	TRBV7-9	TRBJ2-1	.	CASSPWGSTSSYNEQFF	TGTGCCAGCAGTCCCTGGGGGTCCACAAGCTCCTACAATGAGCAGTTCTTC
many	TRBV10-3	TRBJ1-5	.	CASRGERGNQPQHF	TGTGCCTCCCGTGGGGAACGTGGCAATCAGCCCCAGCATTTT
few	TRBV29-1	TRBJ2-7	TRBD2	CSVGREGSSYEQYF	TGCAGCGTCGGACGGGAGGGGAGCTCCTACGAGCAGTACTTC
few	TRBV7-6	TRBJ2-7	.	CASSFGFSYEQYF	TGTGCCAGCAGCTTCGGGTTCTCCTACGAGCAGTACTTC
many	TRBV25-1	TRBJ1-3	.	CASRWGARNTIYF	TGTGCCAGCAGGTGGGGGGCAAGAAACACCATATATTTT
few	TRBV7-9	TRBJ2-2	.	CAGWASPSELFF	TGTGCCGGCTGGGCTAGTCCTTCGGAGCTGTTTTTT
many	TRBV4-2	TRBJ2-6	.	CASSQGVAGANVLTF	TGTGCCAGCAGCCAGGGGGTCGCTGGGGCCAACGTCCTGACTTTC
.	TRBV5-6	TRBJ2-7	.	CASSLWALLAEQYF	TGTGCCAGCAGCTTGTGGGCCCTCCTGGCCGAGCAGTACTTC
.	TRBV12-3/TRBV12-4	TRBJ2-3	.	CASSFPASRVADTQYF	TGTGCCAGCAGTTTCCCGGCTAGCAGGGTCGCAGATACGCAGTATTTT
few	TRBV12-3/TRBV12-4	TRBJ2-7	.	CASSGSGTPYEQYF	TGTGCCAGCAGCGGGAGCGGAACTCCCTACGAGCAGTACTTC
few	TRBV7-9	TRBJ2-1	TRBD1	CASSPARRDSPYNEQFF	TGTGCCAGCAGCCCCGCCAGAAGGGACAGTCCCTACAATGAGCAGTTCTTC
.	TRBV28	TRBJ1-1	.	CASSLGGYHAFF	TGTGCCAGCAGTTTGGGGGGGTACCATGCTTTCTTT
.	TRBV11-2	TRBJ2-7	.	CASSLVTHVLYF	TGTGCCAGCAGCTTAGTTACGCACGTTCTGTACTTC
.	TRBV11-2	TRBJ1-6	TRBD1	CASSLGIWTGYAERNSPLHF	TGTGCCAGCAGCTTAGGGATTTGGACAGGGTATGCGGAGAGGAATTCACCCCTCCACTTT
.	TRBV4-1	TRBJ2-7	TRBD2	CASSQGGGRSSYEQYF	TGCGCCAGCAGCCAAGGGGGCGGGAGGAGCTCCTACGAGCAGTACTTC
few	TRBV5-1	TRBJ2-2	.	CASSLIGNTGELFF	TGCGCCAGCAGCTTGATAGGGAACACCGGGGAGCTGTTTTTT
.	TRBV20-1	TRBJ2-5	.	CSATGWQETQYF	TGCAGTGCTACAGGGTGGCAAGAGACCCAGTACTTC
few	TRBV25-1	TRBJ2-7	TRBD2	CASSEYSGRVYEQYF	TGTGCCAGCAGTGAATATAGCGGGAGGGTCTACGAGCAGTACTTC
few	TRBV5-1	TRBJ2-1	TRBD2	CASCKAGVNEQFF	TGCGCCAGCTGCAAGGCGGGAGTCAATGAGCAGTTCTTC
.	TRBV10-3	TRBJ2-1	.	CAISEAGRGPGEQFF	TGTGCCATCAGTGAGGCGGGACGGGGACCGGGGGAGCAGTTCTTC
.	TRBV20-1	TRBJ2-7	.	CSASAESYEQYF	TGCAGTGCTAGCGCGGAATCCTACGAGCAGTACTTC
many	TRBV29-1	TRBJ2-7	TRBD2	CSVARSSGSYEQYF	TGCAGCGTTGCCAGATCTAGCGGGAGTTACGAGCAGTACTTC
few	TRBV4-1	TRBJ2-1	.	CASSQGRGQNEQFF	TGCGCCAGCAGCCAAGGGAGGGGTCAGAATGAGCAGTTCTTC
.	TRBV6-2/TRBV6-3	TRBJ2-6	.	CASVSSGGANVLTF	TGTGCCAGCGTTTCCTCGGGTGGGGCCAACGTCCTGACTTTC
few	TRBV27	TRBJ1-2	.	CASSLSPRGANYGYTF	TGTGCCAGCAGTTTATCTCCCAGGGGAGCTAACTATGGCTACACCTTC
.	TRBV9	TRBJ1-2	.	CASSVDLGAAFGYTF	TGTGCCAGCAGCGTAGATCTGGGGGCTGCGTTTGGCTACACCTTC
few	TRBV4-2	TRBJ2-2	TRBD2	CASSQERSGMNTGELFF	TGTGCCAGCAGCCAAGAGAGGAGCGGGATGAACACCGGGGAGCTGTTTTTT
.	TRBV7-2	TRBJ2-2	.	CASSLAQSFPGATGELFF	TGTGCCAGCAGCTTAGCCCAAAGTTTTCCGGGGGCTACCGGGGAGCTGTTTTTT
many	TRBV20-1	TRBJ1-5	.	CSGAGHSNQPQHF	TGCAGTGGGGCCGGGCATAGCAATCAGCCCCAGCATTTT
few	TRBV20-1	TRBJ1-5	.	CSARRMGTGQPQHF	TGCAGTGCTAGACGGATGGGGACGGGCCAGCCCCAGCATTTT
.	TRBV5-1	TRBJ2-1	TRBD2	CASTGTSGTYNEQFF	TGCGCCAGCACCGGGACTAGCGGAACCTACAATGAGCAGTTCTTC
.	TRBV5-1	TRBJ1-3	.	CASSDRASSSGNTIYF	TGCGCCAGCAGCGACCGGGCCTCGAGCTCTGGAAACACCATATATTTT
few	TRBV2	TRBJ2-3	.	CASSEAGGYRTQYF	TGTGCCAGCAGTGAAGCAGGGGGGTACCGTACGCAGTATTTT
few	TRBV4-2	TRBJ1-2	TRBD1	CASSQEGEGAGGSYTF	TGTGCCAGCAGCCAAGAGGGTGAGGGGGCCGGTGGTTCCTACACCTTC
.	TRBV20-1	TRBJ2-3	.	CSAALRQGTDTQYF	TGCAGTGCCGCGCTCAGACAAGGCACAGATACGCAGTATTTT
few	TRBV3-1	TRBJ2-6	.	CASSRLADYSGANVLTF	TGTGCCAGCAGCCGGCTAGCTGACTACTCTGGGGCCAACGTCCTGACTTTC
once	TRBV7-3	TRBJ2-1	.	CASSLAPGGNEQFF	TGTGCCAGCAGCTTGGCCCCTGGCGGTAATGAGCAGTTCTTC
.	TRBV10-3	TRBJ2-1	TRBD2	CAISGPRTSGRPRSYNEQFF	TGTGCCATCAGTGGACCCCGGACTAGCGGGAGGCCTCGCTCCTACAATGAGCAGTTCTTC
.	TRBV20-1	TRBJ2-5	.	CSARQDHPTQYF	TGCAGTGCCAGACAGGACCATCCGACCCAGTACTTC
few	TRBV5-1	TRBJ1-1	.	CASSLGTQSRTEAFF	TGCGCCAGCAGCTTGGGGACCCAGTCCAGGACTGAAGCTTTCTTT
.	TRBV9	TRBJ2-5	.	CASSLGSTVETQYF	TGTGCCAGCAGCCTTGGGTCCACCGTAGAGACCCAGTACTTC
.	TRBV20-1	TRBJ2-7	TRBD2	CSAEVPGRAWEYF	TGCAGTGCCGAGGTTCCCGGGAGGGCCTGGGAGTACTTC
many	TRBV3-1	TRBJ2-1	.	CASSQGQATEQFF	TGTGCCAGCAGCCAAGGACAGGCCACCGAGCAGTTCTTC
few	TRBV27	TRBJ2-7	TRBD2	CASRVSGTSAYEQYF	TGTGCCAGCAGGGTCTCCGGGACTAGCGCCTACGAGCAGTACTTC
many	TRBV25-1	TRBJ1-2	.	CASSSGRGGYTF	TGTGCCAGCAGTTCGGGACGTGGCGGCTACACCTTC
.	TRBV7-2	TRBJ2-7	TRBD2	CASSAQLAARGEQYF	TGTGCCAGCAGCGCCCAGCTAGCGGCGCGGGGAGAGCAGTACTTC
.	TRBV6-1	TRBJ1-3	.	CASSRTQGGGGNTIYF	TGTGCCAGCAGCCGGACACAGGGTGGCGGTGGAAACACCATATATTTT
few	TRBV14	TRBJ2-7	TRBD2	CASSRHERIAGVFYEQYF	TGTGCCAGCAGCCGCCACGAACGTATAGCGGGAGTTTTCTACGAGCAGTACTTC
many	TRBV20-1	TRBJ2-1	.	CGLLRGRESYNEQFF	TGCGGACTCTTGAGGGGCCGGGAGTCTTACAATGAGCAGTTCTTC
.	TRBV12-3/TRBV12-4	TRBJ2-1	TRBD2	CASSIGTRNNEQFF	TGTGCCAGCAGCATCGGGACTAGAAACAATGAGCAGTTCTTC
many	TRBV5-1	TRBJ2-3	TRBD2	CASRPLAGAGGTQYF	TGCGCCAGCCGACCGCTAGCGGGGGCCGGTGGTACGCAGTATTTT
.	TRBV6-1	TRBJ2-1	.	CASSHRTPSSYNEQFF	TGTGCCAGCAGCCACCGGACACCCTCAAGCTACAATGAGCAGTTCTTC
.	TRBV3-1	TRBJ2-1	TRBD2	CASSSREGRGYNEQFF	TGTGCCAGCAGCAGTCGGGAGGGCCGGGGATACAATGAGCAGTTCTTC
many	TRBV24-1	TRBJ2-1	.	CATSLRAGISYNEQFF	TGTGCCACCAGTCTAAGGGCAGGGATCTCCTACAATGAGCAGTTCTTC